One sample yielded the 22 T cell receptor beta chains listed below, sequenced in a study of blood T cell repertoires in COVID-19. Sequenced by immunoSEQ multiplex PCR; TCRdb stores in-frame clones only, minus some. The repertoire includes a few hundred thousand clones, roughly nine tenths of them detected once, and approximately 4.3% sits in the top ten. The sequencing sample was made of peripheral blood. All receptors come from a man aged 60-69 years who had recovered from COVID-19.

The V and J genes are TRBV9 and TRBJ2-2, with TRBD2 matching 8 bases. V trimming: 3 bases; J trimming: 4 bases; junction bases outside the gene matches: 23. This CDR3 is 21 amino acids long. Germline V gene lookup returns CDR1 SGDLS and CDR2 YYNGEE. The chain's CDR3 is CASSDPSPQRGRTRGTGELFF. CDR3 in DNA: TGTGCCAGCAGCGACCCTTCTCCTCAGCGGGGGCGGACAAGGGGCACCGGGGAGCTGTTTTTT. The variable domain in full, completed from reference TRBV9 and TRBJ2-2, reads DSGVTQTPKHLITATGQRVTLRCSPRSGDLSVYWYQQSLDQGLQFLIQYYNGEERAKGNILERFSAQQFPDLHSELNLSSLELGDSALYFCASSDPSPQRGRTRGTGELFFGEGSRLTVL.

The chain combines TRBV13 with TRBJ1-1, with TRBD1 matching 9 bases. This CDR3 spans 15 amino acids. Germline V gives CDR1 PRHDT, CDR2 FYEKMQ (reference sequence). The V and J ends lost 1 base and 5 bases, in that order; junction bases with no gene match: 5. The CDR3 protein is CASSLAQGAGTEAFF. In nucleotides, the CDR3 is TGTGCCAGCAGCTTAGCACAGGGGGCGGGTACTGAAGCTTTCTTT.

The chain links TRBV4-2 to TRBJ1-1; D perhaps matches TRBD1 (6 bases). The CDR3 runs to 15 residues. V lost 2 bases and J lost 2, with 12 bases in between. CDR1 and CDR2 (germline): LGHNA, YNFKEQ. CDR3 amino acids: CASSQIQQGNTEAFF. CDR3 nucleotides: TGTGCCAGCAGCCAAATTCAACAGGGTAACACTGAAGCTTTCTTT.

This chain uses TRBV11-2 with TRBJ1-2; D is possibly TRBD1 (5 bases). V lost 1 base, J lost 7 bases, and 13 bases lay in between. Germline lookup yields CDR1 SGHAT and CDR2 FQNNGV. The CDR3 spans 14 residues. CDR3 bases: TGTGCCAGCAGCTTAGCAGACAAGGGGTTTGGCTACACCTTC. It translates to CASSLADKGFGYTF. The whole variable domain, remainder taken from reference TRBV11-2 and TRBJ1-2, is EAGVAQSPRYKIIEKRQSVAFWCNPISGHATLYWYQQILGQGPKLLIQFQNNGVVDDSQLPKDRFSAERLKGVDSTLKIQPAKLEDSAVYLCASSLADKGFGYTFGSGTRLTVV.

The rearrangement links TRBV7-2 to TRBJ2-7; 7 bases map to TRBD1. This CDR3 contains 16 residues. Germline V gene sequence: CDR1 SGHTA, CDR2 FQGNSA. V shed 3 bases, J shed 1 base, and the junction held 9 bases outside the gene matches. As DNA, the CDR3 is TGTGCCAGCAGCTTCATCGGGGACAGACATTCCTACGAGCAGTACTTC. Its translation is CASSFIGDRHSYEQYF.

This sequence joins TRBV30 and TRBJ1-5; no definite D call. V lost 1 base and J 4 bases, leaving 14 bases between the germline ends. From germline, CDR1 is GTSNPN and CDR2 SVGIG (reference sequence). This CDR3 spans 15 amino acids. This CDR3 is CAWSGFPRGNQPQHF. The DNA for the CDR3 is TGTGCCTGGAGTGGGTTCCCCCGAGGTAATCAGCCCCAGCATTTT.

The CDR3 loop is CASSPRQLSANTIYF. The CDR3 DNA reads as TGTGCCAGCAGTCCAAGACAGCTCTCCGCAAACACCATATATTTT. The gene calls are TRBV27 and TRBJ1-3, with D perhaps matching TRBD1 (5 bases). Trimming cost V 5 bases and J 6 bases, with 17 bases left between them. The CDR3 extends over 15 amino acids. Germline V lookup: CDR1 MNHEY, CDR2 SMNVEV (reference sequence).

V is TRBV3-1 (or the pseudogene TRBV3-2) and J is TRBJ2-1; 8 nucleotides line up with TRBD2. V trimming: 0 bases; J trimming: 8 bases; junction bases outside the gene matches: 9. CDR3 length: 16 amino acids. Germline CDR1 LGHDT, CDR2 YNNKEL (reference sequence). CDR3 protein: CASSQDKRGGIDEQFF. In nucleotides, the CDR3 is TGTGCCAGCAGCCAAGATAAGCGCGGGGGGATCGATGAGCAGTTCTTC.

This clone was counted a single time. J is TRBJ2-5 and V is TRBV16, with 8 bases matching TRBD1. CDR1 KGHSY and CDR2 FQNENV come from the germline V gene. The CDR3 runs 14 residues. Trimming at V came to 4 bases and at J to 5 bases, leaving 6 bases not matched to a gene. This CDR3 is CASSPQGAEETQYF. Here the CDR3 DNA reads TGTGCCAGCAGCCCCCAGGGGGCGGAGGAGACCCAGTACTTC.

This clone was seen a handful of times. The chain uses TRBV7-2 and TRBJ2-3, with D hard to call. The CDR3 covers 16 residues. The V gene's germline CDR1 is SGHTA and CDR2 FQGNSA. V lost 2 bases and J lost 0, with 12 bases in between. CDR3 protein: CASSLLGADSTDTQYF. CDR3 nucleotides: TGTGCCAGCAGCTTACTAGGAGCCGATAGCACAGATACGCAGTATTTT. Supplemented by reference TRBV7-2 and TRBJ2-3, the full variable domain reads GAGVSQSPSNKVTEKGKDVELRCDPISGHTALYWYRQSLGQGLEFLIYFQGNSAPDKSGLPSDRFSAERTGGSVSTLTIQRTQQEDSAVYLCASSLLGADSTDTQYFGPGTRLTVL.

This clone appeared a few times. The chain combines TRBV10-3 with TRBJ2-7; possible D gene TRBD1, 5 bases. There are 13 residues in the CDR3. The V gene lost 3 bases and the J gene lost 3 bases, with 9 bases spanning the gap. CDR1 is ENHRY, CDR2 SYGVKD, per germline. CDR3 region: CAISEGELYEQYF. CDR3 DNA: TGTGCCATCAGTGAAGGGGAACTCTACGAGCAGTACTTC.

The V gene is TRBV3-1 (or the pseudogene TRBV3-2), the J gene TRBJ1-2, with 7 bases aligning to TRBD1. Germline V CDR1 and CDR2: LGHDT, YNNKEL (reference sequence). The ends lost 4 bases at V and 1 base at J; junction bases unmatched: 18. The CDR3 is 19 amino acids. The CDR3 region has the DNA TGTGCCAGCAGCCTCATCCCCCCAGGGGGAATCTCCGGTAACTATGGCTACACCTTC. It yields the protein CASSLIPPGGISGNYGYTF.

V gene TRBV2 combines with J gene TRBJ1-5; possibly TRBD1 for D (6 bases). Germline-derived CDR1 and CDR2 are SNHLY and FYNNEI. Trimming removed 3 bases from V and 0 bases from J, with 9 bases in between. CDR3 length: 15 amino acids. In DNA form, the CDR3 reads TGTGCCAGCAGTGAGGGGACATATAGCAATCAGCCCCAGCATTTT. This gives the protein CASSEGTYSNQPQHF.

The chain carries TRBV27 and TRBJ1-4; D possibly corresponds to TRBD1 (5 bases). V was pared by 4 bases and J by 5 bases, with 17 bases between. CDR1 MNHEY and CDR2 SMNVEV come from the germline V gene (reference sequence). The CDR3 has 16 residues. The chain's CDR3 is CASSSHPRGENEKLFF. The CDR3 nucleotides read TGTGCCAGCAGTTCCCACCCGCGGGGGGAGAATGAAAAACTGTTTTTT.

The gene calls are TRBV24-1 and TRBJ2-1; TRBD2 matches 8 bases. CDR3 length: 14 residues. The J segment lost 6 bases and the V segment lost 6 bases, leaving 6 bases of the junction unmatched. Per the germline V gene, CDR1 is KGHDR and CDR2 is SFDVKD. For the CDR3, the DNA is TGTGCCACCAGTTCCCGGACTAGCCTCAATGAGCAGTTCTTC. Its translation is CATSSRTSLNEQFF.

The chain recombines TRBV19 with TRBJ1-1; weak D call: TRBD1 (5 bases). V was pared by 5 bases and J by 1 base, with 11 bases between. The CDR3 sequence is 14 residues long. Germline V gives CDR1 LNHDA, CDR2 SQIVND (reference sequence). The DNA of the CDR3 is TGTGCCAGTAGTGCGGGACGGGAGAACACTGAAGCTTTCTTT. Protein: CASSAGRENTEAFF.

The chain recombines TRBV7-2 with TRBJ1-5, with D hard to call. This CDR3 is 15 amino acids long. V lost 3 bases and J 4 bases, leaving 13 bases between the germline ends. Germline V CDR1 and CDR2: SGHTA, FQGNSA. The DNA of the CDR3 is TGTGCCAGCAGCTTCGACCCGGGTAATAATCAGCCCCAGCATTTT. The encoded protein is CASSFDPGNNQPQHF.

V is TRBV19 and J is TRBJ2-7; 8 bases are shared with TRBD1. The CDR3 is made up of 13 amino acids. Trimming took 6 bases from V and 5 from J; bases not matched to a gene: 6. Germline assignment: CDR1 LNHDA and CDR2 SQIVND (reference sequence). The CDR3 sequence: CASSKAGGHEQYF. CDR3 in DNA: TGTGCCAGTAGCAAAGCAGGGGGCCACGAGCAGTACTTC.

With respect to this clone: The germline gene is not matched at one end of the junction; a read error may be the cause. The chain is built from TRBV18 and TRBJ1-1; D is undetermined. The CDR3 is made up of 14 amino acids. Germline V gives CDR1 KGHSH, CDR2 LQKENI. CDR3 in DNA: TGTGCCAGCTCACCTACGCGCGGAGCCACTGACGCTTTCTTT. Translation: CASSPTRGATDAFF.

The CDR3 reads CASSIGGINEQYF. In nucleotides, the CDR3 is TGTGCCAGTAGTATTGGAGGGATAAACGAGCAGTACTTC. This chain links TRBV19 with TRBJ2-7, with a weak D call TRBD2 (6 bases). Germline V gene lookup returns CDR1 LNHDA and CDR2 SQIVND (reference sequence). Trimming pared 3 bases from V and 5 bases from J, leaving 11 bases between. CDR3 length: 13 amino acids.

The chain combines TRBV29-1 with TRBJ2-7; D is possibly TRBD1 (6 bases). CDR1 and CDR2 from the germline V gene are SQVTM and ANQGSEA. V was pared by 0 bases and J by 3 bases, with 12 bases between. The CDR3 spans 14 residues. The CDR3 DNA follows: TGCAGCGTTGAAGATCGGACAGTAGGCTACGAGCAGTACTTC. Protein sequence: CSVEDRTVGYEQYF.

The V and J genes are TRBV19 and TRBJ1-6; 7 positions match TRBD1. Germline-derived CDR1 and CDR2 are LNHDA and SQIVND (reference sequence). The CDR3 is made up of 17 amino acids. V lost 6 bases to trimming and J lost 6 bases; unmatched junction nucleotides: 14. The CDR3 spells CASSADTGAEINSPLHF. The CDR3 DNA follows: TGTGCCAGTAGCGCAGACACAGGGGCCGAAATTAATTCACCCCTCCACTTT.